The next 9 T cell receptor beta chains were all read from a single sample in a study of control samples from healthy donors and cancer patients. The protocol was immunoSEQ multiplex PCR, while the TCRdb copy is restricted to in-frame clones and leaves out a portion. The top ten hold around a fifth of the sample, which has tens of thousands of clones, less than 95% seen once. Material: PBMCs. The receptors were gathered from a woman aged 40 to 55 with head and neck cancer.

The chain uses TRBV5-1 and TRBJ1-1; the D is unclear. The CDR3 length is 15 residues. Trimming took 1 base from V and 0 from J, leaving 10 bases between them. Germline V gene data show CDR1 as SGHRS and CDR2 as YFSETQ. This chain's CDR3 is CASSLLGTLNTEAFF. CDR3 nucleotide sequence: TGCGCCAGCAGCTTGTTGGGCACTTTGAACACTGAAGCTTTCTTT.

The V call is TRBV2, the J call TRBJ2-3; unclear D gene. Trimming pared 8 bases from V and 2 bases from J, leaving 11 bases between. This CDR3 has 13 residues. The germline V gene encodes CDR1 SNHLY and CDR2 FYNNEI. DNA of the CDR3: TGTGCCAGCCTGGTGATAAACACAGATACGCAGTATTTT. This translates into CASLVINTDTQYF.

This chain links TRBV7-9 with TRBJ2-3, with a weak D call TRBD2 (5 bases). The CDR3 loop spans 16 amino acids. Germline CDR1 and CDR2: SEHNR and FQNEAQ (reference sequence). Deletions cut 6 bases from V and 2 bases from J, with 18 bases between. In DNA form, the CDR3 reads TGTGCCAGCAGTAAGAACGGGCTAGCACCCACAGATACGCAGTATTTT. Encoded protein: CASSKNGLAPTDTQYF.

The CDR3 nucleotides are TGTGCCATCTCAGACCTGGGACTAGCGGGGGGGCAGGAGCAGTTCTTC. Its protein product is CAISDLGLAGGQEQFF. V and J are TRBV10-3 and TRBJ2-1; 16 nucleotides match TRBD2. The CDR3 sequence is 16 residues long. In germline, CDR1 is ENHRY, CDR2 SYGVKD. V lost 8 bases and J lost 10; bases outside the gene matches: 11.

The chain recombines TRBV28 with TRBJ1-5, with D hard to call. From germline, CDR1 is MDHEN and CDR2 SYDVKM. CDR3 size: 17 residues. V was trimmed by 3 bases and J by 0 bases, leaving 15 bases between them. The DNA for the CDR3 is TGTGCCAGCAGTTTGTGGGCAGGCGATTATAGCAATCAGCCCCAGCATTTT. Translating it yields CASSLWAGDYSNQPQHF.

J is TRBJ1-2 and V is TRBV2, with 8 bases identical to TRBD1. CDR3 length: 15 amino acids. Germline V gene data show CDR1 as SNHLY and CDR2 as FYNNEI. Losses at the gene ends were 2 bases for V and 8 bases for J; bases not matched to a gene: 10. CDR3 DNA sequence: TGTGCCAGCAGTGAAAGGCTCAGGGGGCGCGGGGGCTACACCTTC. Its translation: CASSERLRGRGGYTF.

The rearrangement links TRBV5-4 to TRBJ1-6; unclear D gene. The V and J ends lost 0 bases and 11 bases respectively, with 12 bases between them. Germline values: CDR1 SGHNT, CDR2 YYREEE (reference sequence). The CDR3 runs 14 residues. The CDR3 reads CASSLDSQVPPLHF. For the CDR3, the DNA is TGTGCCAGCAGCTTGGATTCCCAGGTCCCACCCCTCCACTTT.

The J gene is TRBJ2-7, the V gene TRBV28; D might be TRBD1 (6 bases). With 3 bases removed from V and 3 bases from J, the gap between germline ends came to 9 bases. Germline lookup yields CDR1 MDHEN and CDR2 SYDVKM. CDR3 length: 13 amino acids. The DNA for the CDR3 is TGTGCCAGCAGTTTTCCACAGGGCTACGAGCAGTACTTC. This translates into CASSFPQGYEQYF.

The CDR3 sequence: CASSYTRGGTGELFF. The CDR3 DNA reads as TGCGCCAGCAGCTACACTCGCGGGGGGACCGGGGAGCTGTTTTTT. This sequence joins TRBV5-1 and TRBJ2-2; TRBD2 matches 8 bases. This CDR3 is built from 15 residues. The V segment lost 3 bases and the J segment 5 bases; nucleotides outside the gene matches: 6. Germline V lookup: CDR1 SGHRS, CDR2 YFSETQ. Full variable domain (outside the CDR3, taken from reference TRBV5-1 and TRBJ2-2): KAGVTQTPRYLIKTRGQQVTLSCSPISGHRSVSWYQQTPGQGLQFLFEYFSETQRNKGNFPGRFSGRQFSNSRSEMNVSTLELGDSALYLCASSYTRGGTGELFFGEGSRLTVL.